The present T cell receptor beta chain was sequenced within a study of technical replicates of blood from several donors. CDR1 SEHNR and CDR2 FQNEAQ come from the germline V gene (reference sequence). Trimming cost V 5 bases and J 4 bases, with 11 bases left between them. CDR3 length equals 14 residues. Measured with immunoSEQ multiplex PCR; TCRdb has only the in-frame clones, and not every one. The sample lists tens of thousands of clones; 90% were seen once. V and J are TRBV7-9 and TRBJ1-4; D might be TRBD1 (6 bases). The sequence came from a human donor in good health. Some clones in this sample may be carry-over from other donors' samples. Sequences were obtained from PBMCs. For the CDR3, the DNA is TGTGCCAGCAGCGCTAGACAGGTTAATGAAAAACTGTTTTTT. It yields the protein CASSARQVNEKLFF.